The TCR beta chain under discussion was sequenced for a study of control samples from healthy donors and cancer patients. Sequencing was performed with immunoSEQ multiplex PCR; in TCRdb, only in-frame clones are kept and a portion is missing. The profile shows under 65,000 clones, about nine tenths of them singletons. The TCR comes from a woman aged 50 to 65 with colorectal cancer. Sequencing was performed on PBMCs.

The DNA of the CDR3 is TGTGCCAGCAGTTTCATTTCGGGCACAGATACGCAGTATTTT. Translating gives CASSFISGTDTQYF. The chain uses TRBV28 and TRBJ2-3; D call uncertain. The V gene's germline CDR1 is MDHEN and CDR2 SYDVKM. V lost 3 bases and J lost 1, with 8 bases in between. CDR3 size: 14 residues.